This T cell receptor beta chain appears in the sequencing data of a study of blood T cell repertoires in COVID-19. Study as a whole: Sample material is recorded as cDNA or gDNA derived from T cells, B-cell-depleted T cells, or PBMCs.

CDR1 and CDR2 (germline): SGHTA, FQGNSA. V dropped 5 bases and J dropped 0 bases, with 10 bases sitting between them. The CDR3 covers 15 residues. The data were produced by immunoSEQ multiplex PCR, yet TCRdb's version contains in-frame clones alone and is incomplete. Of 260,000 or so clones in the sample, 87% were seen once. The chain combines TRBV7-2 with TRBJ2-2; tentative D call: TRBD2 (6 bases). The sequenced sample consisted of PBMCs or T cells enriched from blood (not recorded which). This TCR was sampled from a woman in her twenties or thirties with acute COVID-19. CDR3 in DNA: TGTGCCAGCAGCCCCGGGGGTGCGAACACCGGGGAGCTGTTTTTT. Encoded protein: CASSPGGANTGELFF.